The rows below give T cell receptor beta chains drawn from one sample of a study of graft-versus-host responses after intestinal transplantation. The data were produced by immunoSEQ multiplex PCR, yet TCRdb's version contains in-frame clones alone and is incomplete. In the table there are about 92,000 clones, around 83% of which are singletons. Their cognate antigens are unknown. Sample: unstimulated CD8+ T cells sorted from spleen or lymph node cells, taken before intestinal transplant. The receptors here all came from a human donor who received an intestinal transplant. Both conserved end residues are part of each CDR3. A D gene is named only where the DNA matches it firmly. Not all rows give a size; the values are once, few, many and, for expanded clones, a class.

d_call: -
cdr3_length: 17
clone_size: -
j_call: TRBJ1-5
v_call: TRBV7-6
cdr3_nt: TGTGCCAGCAGCCCTCTGGGCGGCGGGGATGGCAATCAGCCCCAGCATTTT
cdr3_aa: CASSPLGGGDGNQPQHF

d_call: -
cdr3_length: 14
clone_size: -
j_call: TRBJ2-7
v_call: TRBV23-1
cdr3_nt: TGCGCCAGCAGTCAAAGGGCTTTCAACTACGAGCAGTACTTC
cdr3_aa: CASSQRAFNYEQYF

d_call: TRBD2
cdr3_length: 14
clone_size: -
j_call: TRBJ2-7
v_call: TRBV2
cdr3_nt: TGTGCCAGCAGCTTAGAACTAGCGGGAGACGAGCAGTACTTC
cdr3_aa: CASSLELAGDEQYF

d_call: TRBD2
cdr3_length: 17
clone_size: once
j_call: TRBJ2-4
v_call: TRBV6-1
cdr3_nt: TGTGCCAGCAGTGACGGACTAGCGGGGATAGCCAAAAACATTCAGTACTTC
cdr3_aa: CASSDGLAGIAKNIQYF

d_call: TRBD1
cdr3_length: 15
clone_size: -
j_call: TRBJ1-6
v_call: TRBV29-1
cdr3_nt: TGCAGCGGGAACTTGGGCAGGGGGAAGGGGTCACCCCTCCACTTT
cdr3_aa: CSGNLGRGKGSPLHF

d_call: -
cdr3_length: 17
clone_size: -
j_call: TRBJ1-5
v_call: TRBV12-1
cdr3_nt: TGTGCCAGCAGCCTCCGACAGGGGATTCGCGGCAATCAGCCCCAGCATTTT
cdr3_aa: CASSLRQGIRGNQPQHF

d_call: TRBD1
cdr3_length: 15
clone_size: -
j_call: TRBJ2-7
v_call: TRBV5-6
cdr3_nt: TGTGCCAGCAGCTTAGTCAGGGGGATTTCCTACGAGCAGTACTTC
cdr3_aa: CASSLVRGISYEQYF

d_call: TRBD2
cdr3_length: 15
clone_size: -
j_call: TRBJ2-7
v_call: TRBV6-5
cdr3_nt: TGTGCCAGCAGTTTCAGCGGGAGGGCCACCTACGAGCAGTACTTC
cdr3_aa: CASSFSGRATYEQYF

d_call: -
cdr3_length: 15
clone_size: -
j_call: TRBJ1-2
v_call: TRBV7-8
cdr3_nt: TGTGCCAGCAGCTTAGATGCAGGGTGGGTTCATGGCTACACCTTC
cdr3_aa: CASSLDAGWVHGYTF

d_call: TRBD1
cdr3_length: 13
clone_size: -
j_call: TRBJ2-3
v_call: TRBV2
cdr3_nt: TGTGCCAGCAGAGGACAGGGGGCAGATACGCAGTATTTT
cdr3_aa: CASRGQGADTQYF

d_call: TRBD1
cdr3_length: 16
clone_size: -
j_call: TRBJ2-3
v_call: TRBV7-6
cdr3_nt: TGTGCCAGCAGCCCGGCCGGGACAGGGTATAAAGATACGCAGTATTTT
cdr3_aa: CASSPAGTGYKDTQYF

d_call: TRBD2
cdr3_length: 18
clone_size: -
j_call: TRBJ2-4
v_call: TRBV13
cdr3_nt: TGTGCCAGCAGCAACGAGGGACTAGCGGGAGTAGCCAAAAACATTCAGTACTTC
cdr3_aa: CASSNEGLAGVAKNIQYF

d_call: -
cdr3_length: 15
clone_size: few
j_call: TRBJ2-2
v_call: TRBV27
cdr3_nt: TGTGCCAGCGCCAACGGCAGGGGGAACACCGGGGAGCTGTTTTTT
cdr3_aa: CASANGRGNTGELFF

d_call: TRBD1
cdr3_length: 11
clone_size: -
j_call: TRBJ2-2
v_call: TRBV6-5
cdr3_nt: TGTGCCAGCACAGGGGGCGGGGAGCTGTTTTTT
cdr3_aa: CASTGGGELFF

d_call: -
cdr3_length: 11
clone_size: -
j_call: TRBJ2-5
v_call: TRBV10-3
cdr3_nt: TGTGCCATCAGTGAGTCGGAGACCCAGTACTTC
cdr3_aa: CAISESETQYF

d_call: -
cdr3_length: 16
clone_size: once
j_call: TRBJ1-5
v_call: TRBV6-1
cdr3_nt: TGTGCCAGCAGTGAAGCCCCGCAGTATAGCAATCAGCCCCAGCATTTT
cdr3_aa: CASSEAPQYSNQPQHF

d_call: TRBD1
cdr3_length: 16
clone_size: -
j_call: TRBJ1-5
v_call: TRBV6-5
cdr3_nt: TGTGCCAGCAGTTACACCCCGACAGGGGGTGGGCAGCCCCAGCATTTT
cdr3_aa: CASSYTPTGGGQPQHF

d_call: -
cdr3_length: 13
clone_size: -
j_call: TRBJ2-5
v_call: TRBV5-6
cdr3_nt: TGTGCCAGCAGTACGGACGGTGGGGAGACCCAGTACTTC
cdr3_aa: CASSTDGGETQYF

d_call: TRBD1
cdr3_length: 18
clone_size: once
j_call: TRBJ1-5
v_call: TRBV30
cdr3_nt: TGTGCCTGGAGTAGCCCCGGGACAGGGGTCAAAGTTAATCAGCCCCAGCATTTT
cdr3_aa: CAWSSPGTGVKVNQPQHF

d_call: -
cdr3_length: 15
clone_size: -
j_call: TRBJ2-3
v_call: TRBV28
cdr3_nt: TGTGCCAGCAGTTTTTTGGGATCCCGCACAGATACGCAGTATTTT
cdr3_aa: CASSFLGSRTDTQYF

d_call: -
cdr3_length: 16
clone_size: -
j_call: TRBJ1-6
v_call: TRBV27
cdr3_nt: TGTGCCAGCAGCCCGACCCAGGTTTCTGGAGCTTCACCCCTCCACTTT
cdr3_aa: CASSPTQVSGASPLHF

d_call: -
cdr3_length: 16
clone_size: -
j_call: TRBJ2-2
v_call: TRBV14
cdr3_nt: TGTGCCAGCAGCCAAGAAAAGGGGGAGAACACCGGGGAGCTGTTTTTT
cdr3_aa: CASSQEKGENTGELFF

d_call: -
cdr3_length: 22
clone_size: -
j_call: TRBJ2-4
v_call: TRBV1
cdr3_nt: TGCACCAGCAGCCAAGATTTATGGGAAGCGGGGGCTCCCCACGGAGCCAAAAACATTCAGTACTTC
cdr3_aa: CTSSQDLWEAGAPHGAKNIQYF

d_call: -
cdr3_length: 16
clone_size: -
j_call: TRBJ1-6
v_call: TRBV10-3
cdr3_nt: TGTGCCATCAGGCCCGACAGCGCCGGGTTAGGTTCACCCCTCCACTTT
cdr3_aa: CAIRPDSAGLGSPLHF

d_call: -
cdr3_length: 15
clone_size: -
j_call: TRBJ1-5
v_call: TRBV13
cdr3_nt: TGTGCCAGCAGCCTGGGGACATCTAGCAATCAGCCCCAGCATTTT
cdr3_aa: CASSLGTSSNQPQHF

d_call: TRBD2
cdr3_length: 19
clone_size: -
j_call: TRBJ2-1
v_call: TRBV6-1
cdr3_nt: TGTGCCAGCAGTGAAGAGGCTAGCGGGGGGTTAAGCTCCTACAATGAGCAGTTCTTC
cdr3_aa: CASSEEASGGLSSYNEQFF

d_call: -
cdr3_length: 14
clone_size: -
j_call: TRBJ2-3
v_call: TRBV7-2
cdr3_nt: TGTGCCAGCAGCTTAGAGGCGGTAACAGATACGCAGTATTTT
cdr3_aa: CASSLEAVTDTQYF

d_call: TRBD2
cdr3_length: 16
clone_size: -
j_call: TRBJ2-1
v_call: TRBV5-4
cdr3_nt: TGTGCCAGCAGCGGACCGGGACTAGGAACGGTCAATGAGCAGTTCTTC
cdr3_aa: CASSGPGLGTVNEQFF

d_call: -
cdr3_length: 16
clone_size: -
j_call: TRBJ1-6
v_call: TRBV4-1
cdr3_nt: TGCGCCAGCAGCCAAGAAAGGGGGACTCAGAATTCACCCCTCCACTTT
cdr3_aa: CASSQERGTQNSPLHF

d_call: -
cdr3_length: 14
clone_size: -
j_call: TRBJ1-5
v_call: TRBV5-5
cdr3_nt: TGTGCCAGCAGCTTTCCTGATGACGGCCAGCCCCAGCATTTT
cdr3_aa: CASSFPDDGQPQHF

d_call: -
cdr3_length: 16
clone_size: -
j_call: TRBJ2-5
v_call: TRBV29-1
cdr3_nt: TGCAGCGTTGAGGGGTGGGTCCGATCCAGTACGGAGACCCAGTACTTC
cdr3_aa: CSVEGWVRSSTETQYF

d_call: TRBD1
cdr3_length: 15
clone_size: once
j_call: TRBJ2-7
v_call: TRBV11-1
cdr3_nt: TGTGCCAGCAGCTTAGTAGGGGGCGTCGCCTACGAGCAGTACTTC
cdr3_aa: CASSLVGGVAYEQYF

d_call: TRBD2
cdr3_length: 16
clone_size: -
j_call: TRBJ2-7
v_call: TRBV4-2
cdr3_nt: TGTGCCAGCAGCCAAGGGATAACTAGCGGGAATTACGAGCAGTACTTC
cdr3_aa: CASSQGITSGNYEQYF

d_call: -
cdr3_length: 12
clone_size: -
j_call: TRBJ2-1
v_call: TRBV6-6
cdr3_nt: TGTGCCAGCAGTTACGAGGGAGGCCGGGGGTTCTTC
cdr3_aa: CASSYEGGRGFF

d_call: TRBD2
cdr3_length: 13
clone_size: -
j_call: TRBJ2-7
v_call: TRBV28
cdr3_nt: TGTGCCAGCACTCCTTCGAGGCGGGGGGAGCAGTACTTC
cdr3_aa: CASTPSRRGEQYF

d_call: TRBD1
cdr3_length: 16
clone_size: -
j_call: TRBJ2-1
v_call: TRBV29-1
cdr3_nt: TGCAGCGTTGTGTGGGGAACAGGGGCCCCCTACAATGAGCAGTTCTTC
cdr3_aa: CSVVWGTGAPYNEQFF

d_call: -
cdr3_length: 15
clone_size: -
j_call: TRBJ1-1
v_call: TRBV7-9
cdr3_nt: TGTGCCAGCAGCTTGGTACAGAGGATGAACACTGAAGCTTTCTTT
cdr3_aa: CASSLVQRMNTEAFF

d_call: -
cdr3_length: 16
clone_size: -
j_call: TRBJ2-2
v_call: TRBV15
cdr3_nt: TGTGCCACCAGCACCCGAGAGCAAACGAACACCGGGGAGCTGTTTTTT
cdr3_aa: CATSTREQTNTGELFF

d_call: -
cdr3_length: 14
clone_size: -
j_call: TRBJ1-1
v_call: TRBV10-3
cdr3_nt: TGTGCCATCAAAGGAGGACTTCGGGACACTGAAGCTTTCTTT
cdr3_aa: CAIKGGLRDTEAFF

d_call: -
cdr3_length: 10
clone_size: -
j_call: TRBJ2-1
v_call: TRBV6-5
cdr3_nt: TGTGCCAGCAGTTATCCTGAGCAGTTCTTC
cdr3_aa: CASSYPEQFF

d_call: -
cdr3_length: 14
clone_size: -
j_call: TRBJ1-6
v_call: TRBV19
cdr3_nt: TGTGCCAGTAGTACTACAGGAATTGATTCACCCCTCCACTTT
cdr3_aa: CASSTTGIDSPLHF

d_call: TRBD1
cdr3_length: 15
clone_size: few
j_call: TRBJ2-5
v_call: TRBV4-1
cdr3_nt: TGCGCCAGCAGCCAGGACAGGGGGAGGGGGGAGACCCAGTACTTC
cdr3_aa: CASSQDRGRGETQYF

d_call: TRBD1
cdr3_length: 16
clone_size: -
j_call: TRBJ2-7
v_call: TRBV11-2
cdr3_nt: TGTGCCAGCAGCTTACGAGTGAGGACAGGGTGGTACGAGCAGTACTTC
cdr3_aa: CASSLRVRTGWYEQYF

d_call: TRBD2
cdr3_length: 16
clone_size: -
j_call: TRBJ2-7
v_call: TRBV28
cdr3_nt: TGTGCCAGCAGTAAGGGCTTCGGGAGGAATGTTTACGAGCAGTACTTC
cdr3_aa: CASSKGFGRNVYEQYF

d_call: TRBD1
cdr3_length: 16
clone_size: few
j_call: TRBJ2-7
v_call: TRBV6-6
cdr3_nt: TGTGCCAGCAGTCAAGAGACAGGGGGCTTGGACTACGAGCAGTACTTC
cdr3_aa: CASSQETGGLDYEQYF

d_call: TRBD1
cdr3_length: 18
clone_size: -
j_call: TRBJ1-5
v_call: TRBV4-1
cdr3_nt: TGCGCCAGCAGCCAACTGCCCAGGGGGCGCCGGAGCAATCAGCCCCAGCATTTT
cdr3_aa: CASSQLPRGRRSNQPQHF

d_call: TRBD2
cdr3_length: 19
clone_size: -
j_call: TRBJ2-7
v_call: TRBV28
cdr3_nt: TGTGCCAGCAGTTTAGGCTCTCGGACTAGCGGGAATTATCCCTACGAGCAGTACTTC
cdr3_aa: CASSLGSRTSGNYPYEQYF

d_call: -
cdr3_length: 15
clone_size: many
j_call: TRBJ2-7
v_call: TRBV5-1
cdr3_nt: TGTGCCAGCAGCCCCCCGTTTGGGCCAACCTACGAGCAGTACTTC
cdr3_aa: CASSPPFGPTYEQYF

d_call: TRBD1
cdr3_length: 20
clone_size: -
j_call: TRBJ2-7
v_call: TRBV2
cdr3_nt: TGTGCCAGCAGACCTCACCCGGGGGGACAGGGGCAGCAAAATCCGTACGAGCAGTACTTC
cdr3_aa: CASRPHPGGQGQQNPYEQYF

d_call: -
cdr3_length: 22
clone_size: -
j_call: TRBJ1-1
v_call: TRBV29-1
cdr3_nt: -
cdr3_aa: CSVVVLRATLTEGAGGNTEAFF

d_call: -
cdr3_length: 16
clone_size: -
j_call: TRBJ2-1
v_call: TRBV23-1
cdr3_nt: TGCGCCAGCAGGCTAGGACACCGGGACTGGAACAATGAGCAGTTCTTC
cdr3_aa: CASRLGHRDWNNEQFF

d_call: -
cdr3_length: 14
clone_size: -
j_call: TRBJ2-7
v_call: TRBV10-3
cdr3_nt: TGTGCCATCAGTGACTCGACAGGGAGGTACGAGCAGTACTTC
cdr3_aa: CAISDSTGRYEQYF

d_call: TRBD1
cdr3_length: 15
clone_size: -
j_call: TRBJ1-6
v_call: TRBV7-9
cdr3_nt: TGTGCCAGCAGCCCCCGTACAGGGGTTGATTCACCCCTCCACTTT
cdr3_aa: CASSPRTGVDSPLHF